One sample yielded the 24 T cell receptor beta chains listed below, sequenced in a study of T cell repertoires in cytomegalovirus infection (dated by TCRdb to between 2018 and 2020). Which antigens these TCRs recognize remains unknown. The run used an Illumina HiSeq 1500. Using fastp at Q25 and MiXCR, TCRdb reprocessed the public reads and kept productive beta chains. Each CDR3 protein appears once, grouped with its most common genes and DNA. The sample table contains about 20,000 distinct CDR3 sequences; only one count was recorded for about 40% of them. The top ten hold approximately 96% of the sample. The label giving this sample's treatment or condition can be read as: in vitro stimulation with specific CMV peptide epitopes to enrich CMV-specific T cells. Here the sequenced sample was CD8+ T cells from cultured PBMCs, taken from culture after CMV antigen stimulation. The source is a human donor in good health (CMV status not recorded). Some clones in this sample may be carry-over from other donors' samples.

The chain recombines TRBV9 with TRBJ2-7; a possible D gene is TRBD2 (5 bases). This CDR3 region has 17 residues. Trimming took off 4 bases at V and 7 bases at J, with 27 bases between the two ends. In germline, CDR1 is SGDLS, CDR2 YYNGEE. CDR3 bases: TGTGCCAGCAGCCCCACCTCAAAGTTTTCGGGGTCGGAGGAGCAGTACTTC. Translation: CASSPTSKFSGSEEQYF. Filled out from reference TRBV9 and TRBJ2-7, the complete variable domain reads DSGVTQTPKHLITATGQRVTLRCSPRSGDLSVYWYQQSLDQGLQFLIQYYNGEERAKGNILERFSAQQFPDLHSELNLSSLELGDSALYFCASSPTSKFSGSEEQYFGPGTRLTVT.

This clonotype was picked up a small number of times. The chain is built from TRBV4-3 and TRBJ2-3; the D call may be TRBD1 or TRBD2 (5 bases each). The CDR3 consists of 17 residues. V gave up 0 bases and J gave up 1 base, with 14 bases separating them. Germline V gene lookup returns CDR1 LGHNA and CDR2 YSLEER. The CDR3 bases are TGCGCCAGCAGCCAAGATCTAGCACTAGGGGGCACAGATACGCAGTATTTT. Translated: CASSQDLALGGTDTQYF.

This clonotype was observed a handful of times. The rearrangement links TRBV28 to TRBJ1-1; D is ambiguous. The V and J ends lost 8 bases and 1 base respectively, with 5 bases between them. Germline V gene data show CDR1 as MDHEN and CDR2 as SYDVKM. This CDR3 is built from 11 residues. CDR3 nucleotides: TGTGCCAGCTCAGGGAACACTGAAGCTTTCTTT. Its protein product is CASSGNTEAFF. The full variable domain, with the rest looked up from reference TRBV28 and TRBJ1-1, is DVKVTQSSRYLVKRTGEKVFLECVQDMDHENMFWYRQDPGLGLRLIYFSYDVKMKEKGDIPEGYSVSREKKERFSLILESASTNQTSMYLCASSGNTEAFFGQGTRLTVV.

This clonotype turned up a few times. This chain links TRBV11-2 with TRBJ1-1; D is ambiguous. The germline gives CDR1 SGHAT, CDR2 FQNNGV. This CDR3 comprises 14 residues. V lost 3 bases and J lost 1, with 9 bases in between. The DNA of the CDR3 is TGTGCCAGCAGCTTGAAACTCGGGAACACTGAAGCTTTCTTT. Translating it yields CASSLKLGNTEAFF.

This clonotype was observed a few times. The gene calls are TRBV6-8 and TRBJ1-1; D is unresolved. With 2 bases removed from V and 1 base from J, the gap between germline ends came to 11 bases. Germline CDR1 reads MNHGY; CDR2 reads SAAAGT. The CDR3 is made up of 15 amino acids. CDR3 bases: TGTGCCAGCAGTTACATTTTCGGGCAGAACACTGAAGCTTTCTTT. It translates to CASSYIFGQNTEAFF.

This clonotype has a handful of counts. The genes are TRBV7-8 and TRBJ1-1; TRBD1 might be the D (5 bases). Trimming took 5 bases from V and 1 from J, leaving 11 bases between them. Germline assignment: CDR1 SGHVS and CDR2 FQNEAQ. This CDR3 has 14 amino acids. As DNA, the CDR3 is TGTGCCAGCAGCCTACGGGGCCAGAACACTGAAGCTTTCTTT. Protein: CASSLRGQNTEAFF.

The gene calls are TRBV7-6 and TRBJ2-3, with TRBD2 identical over 7 bases. This CDR3 spans 18 amino acids. Germline V gene lookup returns CDR1 SGHVS and CDR2 FNYEAQ. After removal of 1 base from V and 1 base from J, the junction contained 11 bases not matched to a gene. The CDR3 sequence: CASSLDSAQRGGTDTQYF. Here the CDR3 DNA reads TGTGCCAGCAGCTTAGACTCGGCCCAGCGGGGAGGCACAGATACGCAGTATTTT.

This chain joins TRBV24-1 and TRBJ1-2, with no clear D. The V gene's germline CDR1 is KGHDR and CDR2 SFDVKD. V was trimmed by 2 bases and J by 4 bases, leaving 10 bases between them. This CDR3 comprises 14 residues. The CDR3 here is CATSDSYSFYGYTF. CDR3 coding DNA: TGTGCCACCAGTGATTCCTATTCATTCTATGGCTACACCTTC.

This chain connects TRBV7-8 to TRBJ2-2, with 8 bases that match TRBD1. Trimming removed 6 bases from V and 7 bases from J; junction bases left unmatched: 13. The CDR3 spans 16 residues. Germline V gene lookup returns CDR1 SGHVS and CDR2 FQNEAQ. CDR3 region: CASSGETGVRGGELFF. The CDR3 coding sequence is TGTGCCAGCAGTGGAGAGACAGGGGTACGAGGCGGGGAGCTGTTTTTT.

This clonotype was seen a handful of times. The chain is built from TRBV7-3 and TRBJ2-3; 8 bases are a match to TRBD2. Per germline, CDR1 SGHTA and CDR2 FQGTGA. The CDR3 length is 15 residues. V lost 5 bases to trimming and J lost 5 bases; unmatched junction nucleotides: 9. The CDR3 is CASSISGAGGDTQYF. CDR3 sequence (DNA): TGTGCCAGCAGCATTAGCGGGGCCGGGGGAGATACGCAGTATTTT.

This clonotype has more than one count but fewer than ten. The rearrangement joins TRBV6-2 or TRBV6-3 to TRBJ1-2; no definite D call. The V gene lost 6 bases and the J gene lost 5 bases, with 10 bases spanning the gap. This CDR3 has 12 residues. The germline V gene has CDR1 MNHEY and CDR2 SVGEGT. The CDR3 spells CASRGLVYGYTF. CDR3 nucleotides: TGTGCCAGCAGAGGGTTGGTTTATGGCTACACCTTC.

This clonotype was picked up many times. This chain links TRBV7-6 with TRBJ1-3; TRBD1 is a possible D gene (6 bases). This CDR3 spans 17 amino acids. Germline V CDR1 and CDR2: SGHVS, FNYEAQ. V dropped 2 bases and J dropped 3 bases, with 17 bases sitting between them. CDR3 nucleotide sequence: TGTGCCAGCAGCTTAAGTTCGCCAGGGGCGGGTGGAAACACCATATATTTT. Translated: CASSLSSPGAGGNTIYF.

In this sample, this clonotype turned up a few times. The V and J genes are TRBV7-6 and TRBJ2-5; a weak D match, TRBD2 (6 bases). This CDR3 region has 15 residues. V shed 4 bases and J shed 0 bases, with 12 bases lying between them. Germline V gene sequence: CDR1 SGHVS, CDR2 FNYEAQ. CDR3 in amino acids: CASSSPGLNQETQYF. CDR3 DNA: TGTGCCAGCAGCTCGCCGGGACTCAACCAAGAGACCCAGTACTTC.

This clonotype appeared a few times. This chain links TRBV7-6 with TRBJ1-1, with 11 nucleotides matching TRBD1. Trimming at V came to 3 bases and at J to 3 bases, leaving 0 bases not matched to a gene. The CDR3 is 14 residues long. CDR1 SGHVS and CDR2 FNYEAQ come from the germline V gene. The CDR3 spells CASSLGQGDTEAFF. The CDR3 nucleotides read TGTGCCAGCAGCTTGGGACAGGGGGACACTGAAGCTTTCTTT.

This clonotype has a handful of counts. This sequence joins TRBV4-2 and TRBJ2-7; 9 bases align to TRBD1. After removal of 0 bases from V and 7 bases from J, the junction contained 7 bases not matched to a gene. The CDR3 spans 15 residues. Per the germline V gene, CDR1 is LGHNA and CDR2 is YNFKEQ. This CDR3 is CASSQDPQGANEQYF. CDR3 in DNA: TGTGCCAGCAGCCAAGACCCACAGGGGGCGAATGAGCAGTACTTC.

CDR3 residues: CASRFDSNNQPQHF. The CDR3, as DNA: TGTGCCAGCAGATTTGACAGCAACAATCAGCCCCAGCATTTT. V is TRBV7-6 and J is TRBJ1-5; a possible D gene is TRBD1 (5 bases). Trimming removed 6 bases from V and 3 bases from J, with 12 bases in between. Germline V CDR1 and CDR2: SGHVS, FNYEAQ. The length of the CDR3 is 14 residues.

V and J are TRBV3-1 and TRBJ1-1; no reliable D call. V dropped 4 bases and J dropped 7 bases, with 13 bases sitting between them. There are 13 residues in the CDR3. Germline V CDR1 and CDR2: LGHDT, YNNKEL (reference sequence). CDR3 bases: TGTGCCAGCAGCCCTCCCGAGATGGGTGAAGCTTTCTTT. Its protein is CASSPPEMGEAFF.

The rearrangement uses TRBV29-1 and TRBJ1-3; D is perhaps TRBD1 (6 bases). Per the germline V gene, CDR1 is SQVTM and CDR2 is ANQGSEA. CDR3 length: 14 residues. The V gene lost 1 base and the J gene lost 2 bases, with 9 bases spanning the gap. The CDR3 DNA reads TGCAGCGTTGAAGCAGGGGTCACTGGAAACACCATATATTTT. It encodes CSVEAGVTGNTIYF.

The chain couples TRBV11-2 to TRBJ2-7, with TRBD1 matching over 7 bases. Looked up from germline, CDR1 is SGHAT and CDR2 is FQNNGV. V lost 5 bases, J lost 3 bases, and 10 bases stayed unmatched. CDR3 length: 15 amino acids. CDR3 in DNA: TGTGCCAGCAGCAAACCGGGACAGAACAACTACGAGCAGTACTTC. Its translation: CASSKPGQNNYEQYF.

The chain combines TRBV7-2 with TRBJ2-1; maybe TRBD2 (6 bases). Trimming removed 4 bases from V and 3 bases from J, with 19 bases in between. The V gene's germline CDR1 is SGHTA and CDR2 FQGNSA. The CDR3 spans 17 residues. DNA for the CDR3: TGTGCCAGCAGCTCAGGACACGGGACTTCGGTCTACAATGAGCAGTTCTTC. Translated: CASSSGHGTSVYNEQFF.

The sample holds a few counts of this clonotype. The chain is built from TRBV7-6 and TRBJ2-7; D is ambiguous. CDR3 length: 14 residues. The germline gives CDR1 SGHVS, CDR2 FNYEAQ. V lost 4 bases to trimming and J lost 6 bases, with 16 bases between them. Written as DNA, the CDR3 is TGTGCCAGCAGCTCGGGCCTCAGTAGTCTCGAGCAGTACTTC. It encodes CASSSGLSSLEQYF.

This clonotype occurred once. CDR3 sequence reads: CASSGGEQSTDTQYF. CDR3 sequence (DNA): TGTGCCAGCAGCGGAGGGGAACAGAGCACAGATACGCAGTATTTT. The chain couples TRBV9 to TRBJ2-3; D may correspond to TRBD1 or TRBD2 (5 bases each). The germline V gene encodes CDR1 SGDLS and CDR2 YYNGEE. Trimming pared 3 bases from V and 0 bases from J, leaving 11 bases between. This CDR3 contains 15 residues.

The sample holds many counts of this clonotype. V is TRBV5-4 and J is TRBJ2-5; D gene ambiguous. CDR3 size: 11 residues. CDR1 and CDR2 from the germline V gene are SGHNT and YYREEE (reference sequence). Trimming shortened V by 2 bases and J by 5 bases, and 4 bases separated the two germline ends. For the CDR3, the DNA is TGTGCCAGCAGCTTAATGGAGACCCAGTACTTC. Protein sequence: CASSLMETQYF.

This clonotype was observed a handful of times. This rearrangement joins TRBV10-2 to TRBJ2-1; the D gene is possibly TRBD2 (5 bases). The CDR3 is made up of 12 amino acids. Germline loops: CDR1 WSHSY, CDR2 SAAADI. With 2 bases removed from V and 9 bases from J, the gap between germline ends came to 8 bases. CDR3 DNA sequence: TGCGCCAGCAGTGAGGGGAGAAGTGAGCAGTTCTTC. As protein: CASSEGRSEQFF.